The 15 T cell receptor beta chains in this list originate from one sample, sequenced in a study of blood T cell repertoires in COVID-19. Produced via immunoSEQ multiplex PCR; TCRdb's table is partial and in-frame only. The sample contains 88,000 or so clones, roughly 89% of which appear only once. Specimen: PBMCs or T cells enriched from blood (not recorded which). These TCRs come from a woman aged 50 to 65 with acute COVID-19.

J is TRBJ2-7 and V is TRBV7-8; TRBD2 agrees at 11 bases. Germline V CDR1 and CDR2: SGHVS, FQNEAQ. Trimming cost V 1 base and J 7 bases; bases outside gene matches: 9. The CDR3 is 16 residues long. The CDR3 is CASSLGWLAGGGEQYF. The CDR3 bases are TGTGCCAGCAGCTTAGGATGGCTAGCGGGAGGAGGTGAGCAGTACTTC.

J is TRBJ2-7 and V is TRBV5-5; tentatively, D is TRBD2 (6 bases). CDR1 is SGHKS, CDR2 YYEKEE, per germline (reference sequence). V lost 3 bases and J 7 bases, leaving 20 bases between the germline ends. CDR3 size: 15 residues. The CDR3 bases are TGTGCCAGCAGCTGGGGGGTGTCCCCTACTGGGGAGCAGTACTTC. This codes for CASSWGVSPTGEQYF.

The gene calls are TRBV2 and TRBJ1-5; D perhaps matches TRBD1 (6 bases). The CDR3 is made up of 15 amino acids. Trimming took 4 bases from V and 2 from J, leaving 12 bases between them. Per the germline V gene, CDR1 is SNHLY and CDR2 is FYNNEI. The CDR3 sequence is CASSARSGGNQPQHF. Written as DNA, the CDR3 is TGTGCCAGCAGTGCACGATCAGGGGGCAATCAGCCCCAGCATTTT.

This clone was observed once. V usage is TRBV24-1 and J usage is TRBJ2-1; TRBD2 matches at 10 bases. Germline values: CDR1 KGHDR, CDR2 SFDVKD. CDR3 length equals 15 residues. The V segment lost 4 bases and the J segment 5 bases; nucleotides outside the gene matches: 4. In DNA, the CDR3 is TGTGCCACCAGTGAGGGGGGACTAGCGAACAATGAGCAGTTCTTC. Translation: CATSEGGLANNEQFF.

The chain joins TRBV18 to TRBJ2-7; 9 bases fit TRBD1. This CDR3 spans 14 amino acids. With V trimmed by 3 bases and J by 7 bases, 7 bases remained unmatched. Germline V lookup: CDR1 KGHSH, CDR2 LQKENI. The CDR3 bases are TGTGCCAGCTCACCGGGACAGGGCCGTAGAGAGCAGTACTTC. Protein sequence: CASSPGQGRREQYF.

The chain links TRBV7-8 to TRBJ1-2; D is unclear. Per the germline V gene, CDR1 is SGHVS and CDR2 is FQNEAQ. The CDR3 runs 15 residues. Trimming stripped 1 base from V and 7 bases from J, with 16 bases between. DNA of the CDR3: TGTGCCAGCAGCTTAGAGGGCCTACCGGAGGGTGGCTACACCTTC. Protein product: CASSLEGLPEGGYTF.

The CDR3 bases are TGCGCCAGCAGCCAAGCAGGTTATGGCTACACCTTC. It yields the protein CASSQAGYGYTF. This chain links TRBV4-1 with TRBJ1-2; no firm D call. Trimming shortened V by 1 base and J by 5 bases, and 5 bases separated the two germline ends. The CDR3 sequence is 12 residues long. The germline V gene encodes CDR1 MGHRA and CDR2 YSYEKL.

This chain connects TRBV28 to TRBJ2-6, with a possible D match to TRBD2 (6 bases). Germline lookup yields CDR1 MDHEN and CDR2 SYDVKM. CDR3 length equals 16 residues. V lost 11 bases to trimming and J lost 2 bases, with 19 bases between them. The CDR3, as DNA: TGTGCCGCCCTTGACGGGGGAGGTACTGGGGCCAACGTCCTGACTTTC. This sequence encodes CAALDGGGTGANVLTF.

The V and J genes are TRBV19 and TRBJ2-2; TRBD2 aligns across 12 bases. Germline trimming cut 7 bases from V and 0 bases from J; bases unmatched to any gene: 9. The CDR3 covers 18 residues. Per the germline V gene, CDR1 is LNHDA and CDR2 is SQIVND (reference sequence). The CDR3 loop is CASTRSLAGGSNTGELFF. The CDR3 DNA is TGTGCCAGTACCAGGTCACTAGCGGGAGGCTCGAACACCGGGGAGCTGTTTTTT.

This clone was observed a single time. The genes are TRBV27 and TRBJ2-5; tentative D call: TRBD1 (5 bases). V was trimmed by 4 bases and J by 2 bases, leaving 11 bases between them. The CDR3 is 14 residues long. In germline, CDR1 is MNHEY, CDR2 SMNVEV (reference sequence). The DNA of the CDR3 is TGTGCCAGCAGTTCCAGGGAACGTCAAGAGACCCAGTACTTC. Translated: CASSSRERQETQYF.

The chain joins TRBV3-1 (or the pseudogene TRBV3-2) to TRBJ2-3; 10 bases line up with TRBD2. This CDR3 is 15 amino acids long. CDR1 and CDR2 from the germline V gene are LGHDT and YNNKEL (reference sequence). The V gene end was trimmed by 5 bases and the J gene end by 0 bases; junction bases not matched to a gene: 2. The CDR3 reads CASSSTSGSTDTQYF. In DNA form, the CDR3 reads TGTGCCAGCAGCTCGACTAGCGGGAGCACAGATACGCAGTATTTT.

This sequence joins TRBV4-2 and TRBJ2-2, with a possible D match to TRBD1 (5 bases). Germline CDR1 LGHNA, CDR2 YNFKEQ. Trimming removed 1 base at V and 5 bases at J, with 11 bases between. The CDR3 has 15 amino acids. CDR3 loop: CASSQVRQGTGELFF. CDR3 in DNA: TGTGCCAGCAGCCAAGTTCGGCAGGGTACCGGGGAGCTGTTTTTT.

The CDR3 sequence is CASSRTTLRLAGSTDTQYF. CDR3 DNA: TGTGCCAGCAGCCGTACAACTCTACGACTAGCGGGAAGCACAGATACGCAGTATTTT. The J gene is TRBJ2-3, the V gene TRBV11-2, with 11 bases aligning to TRBD2. Germline values: CDR1 SGHAT, CDR2 FQNNGV. Germline trimming cut 5 bases from V and 0 bases from J; bases unmatched to any gene: 13. The CDR3 loop spans 19 amino acids.

The rearrangement links TRBV7-9 to TRBJ1-3; D not resolved. V lost 5 bases to trimming and J lost 0 bases, with 5 bases between them. This CDR3 is 13 amino acids long. CDR1 is SEHNR, CDR2 FQNEAQ, per germline (reference sequence). The CDR3 sequence is CASSPVSGNTIYF. CDR3 sequence (DNA): TGTGCCAGCAGCCCTGTCTCTGGAAACACCATATATTTT.

This clone was detected only a few times. The J gene is TRBJ1-1, the V gene TRBV2, with D possibly matching TRBD1 (5 bases). Germline-derived CDR1 and CDR2 are SNHLY and FYNNEI. Trimming pared 6 bases from V and 1 base from J, leaving 9 bases between. This CDR3 is 13 amino acids long. The CDR3 DNA reads as TGTGCCAGCAGAGACAGACGGAACACTGAAGCTTTCTTT. This gives the protein CASRDRRNTEAFF.